The clone carrying this T cell receptor (beta chain) was seen a single time. Generated by immunoSEQ multiplex PCR, the TCRdb table keeps only in-frame clones and is missing some. The data hold roughly 100,000 clones, with approximately 83% observed a single time. Germline assignment: CDR1 LGHNA and CDR2 YSLEER. V was clipped by 0 bases and J by 1 base, with 9 bases between them. There are 15 residues in the CDR3. This record comes from a study of control samples from healthy donors and cancer patients. The source is a woman between 45 and 65 years old in good health. The sequenced sample consisted of blood. V gene TRBV4-3 combines with J gene TRBJ1-1; no firm D call. CDR3 sequence (DNA): TGCGCCAGCAGCCAAGACAGTTCCTGGAACACTGAAGCTTTCTTT. It specifies CASSQDSSWNTEAFF.